These 12 T cell receptor beta chains originate from one sample sequenced in a study of shared clonotypes between healthy human individuals (TCRdb year 2020). The protocol used for the library was the immunoSEQ multiplex PCR assay. The table comes from immuneACCESS by way of TCRdb, which keeps in-frame sequences with V and J called. Part of the clones is missing from these tables; in studies checked, under half for an unresolved V gene and the rest for unknown reasons. The sample records 2 million to 2.5 million clones, 90% to 96% of which are singletons. Clones ranked in the top ten supply roughly 0.13% of the sample. Sequences were obtained from naive CD4+ T cells sorted from blood. What this sample's cell subset or site label stands for: CD45RA+ positively selected. These receptors all come from a man aged 18 to 30 in good health.

The genes are TRBV27 and TRBJ1-2, with TRBD1 matching 9 bases. Germline CDR1 and CDR2: MNHEY and SMNVEV (reference sequence). The V gene end was trimmed by 6 bases and the J gene end by 0 bases; junction bases not matched to a gene: 11. The CDR3 spans 17 residues. The CDR3 is CASSPRGQGLANYGYTF. The DNA for the CDR3 is TGTGCCAGCAGCCCCAGGGGACAGGGACTAGCTAACTATGGCTACACCTTC.

This clone is a singleton in its sample. The chain is built from TRBV30 and TRBJ2-1; D remains unclear. V lost 5 bases, J lost 10 bases, and 15 bases lay in between. The CDR3 length is 12 residues. Germline V lookup: CDR1 GTSNPN, CDR2 SVGIG (reference sequence). The DNA for the CDR3 is TGTGCCTGGGGCTTAAAGGAATGGGAGCAGTTCTTC. Its translation: CAWGLKEWEQFF.

The chain carries TRBV5-1 and TRBJ1-2; D not certain. Germline values: CDR1 SGHRS, CDR2 YFSETQ. The CDR3 spans 14 residues. V was shortened by 0 bases and J by 0 bases, with 6 bases between the two germline ends. The CDR3 nucleotides are TGCGCCAGCAGCTTGGAACAGCCTAACTATGGCTACACCTTC. Amino acid sequence: CASSLEQPNYGYTF.

The chain links TRBV19 to TRBJ1-5, with 8 nucleotides matching TRBD1. The CDR3 covers 14 residues. Germline-derived CDR1 and CDR2 are LNHDA and SQIVND (reference sequence). Trimming took 6 bases from V and 11 from J; bases not matched to a gene: 12. The CDR3 DNA is TGTGCCAGTAGATGGGGGACAGGAAGTGGGGCCCAGCATTTT. This sequence encodes CASRWGTGSGAQHF.

Details on this clone: At the DNA level, this CDR3 is encoded by other sequences in the same sample as well. In nucleotides, the CDR3 is TGTGCCAGCAGCGTAGGTGGACAGAACACCGGGGAGCTGTTTTTT. Protein product: CASSVGGQNTGELFF. The chain carries TRBV9 and TRBJ2-2, with a tentative D call TRBD1 (5 bases). Trimming pared 0 bases from V and 1 base from J, leaving 7 bases between. The germline CDR1 and CDR2 sequences are SGDLS and YYNGEE. This CDR3 contains 15 residues. Based on the CDR3 plus reference TRBV9 and TRBJ2-2, the full variable domain is DSGVTQTPKHLITATGQRVTLRCSPRSGDLSVYWYQQSLDQGLQFLIQYYNGEERAKGNILERFSAQQFPDLHSELNLSSLELGDSALYFCASSVGGQNTGELFFGEGSRLTVL.

V is TRBV6-5 and J is TRBJ2-1; D is possibly TRBD2 (6 bases). This CDR3 region has 13 residues. In germline, CDR1 is MNHEY, CDR2 SVGAGI. V lost 6 bases and J 11 bases, leaving 17 bases between the germline ends. The CDR3 nucleotides are TGTGCCAGCAGGCGGGCTAGCGCCCAACAGCAGTTCTTC. Protein: CASRRASAQQQFF.

This chain connects TRBV2 to TRBJ1-2, with D possibly TRBD1 on 5 matching bases. V was shortened by 8 bases and J by 5 bases, with 18 bases between the two germline ends. The germline V gene has CDR1 SNHLY and CDR2 FYNNEI. This CDR3 region has 14 residues. CDR3 nucleotides: TGTGCCAGCGTACGCGAGGGTAGGGGATATGGCTACACCTTC. Protein product: CASVREGRGYGYTF.

The V gene is TRBV5-4, the J gene TRBJ2-4; TRBD1 matches 9 bases. This CDR3 is built from 14 residues. With 3 bases clipped from V and 8 bases from J, the junction kept 6 bases outside the gene matches. From germline, CDR1 is SGHNT and CDR2 YYREEE (reference sequence). The CDR3 sequence: CASSSPGQGDIQYF. The CDR3 bases are TGTGCCAGCAGCTCCCCGGGACAGGGTGACATTCAGTACTTC. Full variable domain (rest looked up from reference TRBV5-4 and TRBJ2-4): ETGVTQSPTHLIKTRGQQVTLRCSSQSGHNTVSWYQQALGQGPQFIFQYYREEENGRGNFPPRFSGLQFPNYSSELNVNALELDDSALYLCASSSPGQGDIQYFGAGTRLSVL.

V gene TRBV27 combines with J gene TRBJ1-1; D is uncertain. The CDR3 loop spans 13 amino acids. In germline, CDR1 is MNHEY, CDR2 SMNVEV (reference sequence). V dropped 4 bases and J dropped 0 bases, with 6 bases sitting between them. CDR3 DNA sequence: TGTGCCAGCAGTTCAACACTGAACACTGAAGCTTTCTTT. Amino acids: CASSSTLNTEAFF.

A single count supports this clone. This sequence joins TRBV5-1 and TRBJ2-5, with D possibly being TRBD1 (5 bases). This CDR3 is 16 amino acids long. Looked up from germline, CDR1 is SGHRS and CDR2 is YFSETQ. The V end lost 1 base, the J end lost 5 bases, and 18 bases lay between the germline ends. CDR3 region: CASSLRSAPSGETQYF. Written as DNA, the CDR3 is TGCGCCAGCAGCTTGCGGTCAGCTCCTTCAGGGGAGACCCAGTACTTC.

This chain joins TRBV10-3 and TRBJ2-3; D gene ambiguous. V lost 3 bases to trimming and J lost 2 bases, with 9 bases between them. Germline CDR1 is ENHRY and CDR2 is SYGVKD. This CDR3 has 14 residues. The CDR3 reads CAISEGSLTDTQYF. The CDR3 bases are TGTGCCATCAGTGAAGGCAGTCTCACAGATACGCAGTATTTT.

This clone was seen a handful of times. Other DNA sequences from this sample encode an identical CDR3 as well. This chain links TRBV18 with TRBJ1-1; a weak D match, TRBD1 (6 bases). Germline CDR1 reads KGHSH; CDR2 reads LQKENI. Trimming shortened V by 4 bases and J by 1 base, and 7 bases separated the two germline ends. This CDR3 region has 13 residues. CDR3 residues: CASSQGQNTEAFF. CDR3 nucleotides: TGTGCCAGCTCACAGGGACAGAACACTGAAGCTTTCTTT. The whole variable domain, remainder taken from reference TRBV18 and TRBJ1-1, is NAGVMQNPRHLVRRRGQEARLRCSPMKGHSHVYWYRQLPEEGLKFMVYLQKENIIDESGMPKERFSAEFPKEGPSILRIQQVVRGDSAAYFCASSQGQNTEAFFGQGTRLTVV.